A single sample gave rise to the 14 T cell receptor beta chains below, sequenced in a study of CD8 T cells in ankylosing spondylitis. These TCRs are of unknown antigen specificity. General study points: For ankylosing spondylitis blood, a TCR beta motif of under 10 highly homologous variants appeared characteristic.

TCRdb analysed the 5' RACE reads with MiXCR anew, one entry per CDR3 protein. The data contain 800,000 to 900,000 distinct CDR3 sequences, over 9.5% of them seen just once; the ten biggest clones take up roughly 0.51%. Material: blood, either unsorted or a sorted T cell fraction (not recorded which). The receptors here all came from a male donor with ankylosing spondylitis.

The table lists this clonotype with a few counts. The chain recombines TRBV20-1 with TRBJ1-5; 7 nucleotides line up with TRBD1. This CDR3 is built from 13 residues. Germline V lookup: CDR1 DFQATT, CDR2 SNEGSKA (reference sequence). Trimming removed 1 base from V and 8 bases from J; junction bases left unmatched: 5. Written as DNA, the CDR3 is TGCAGTGCTAGAGTCACAGGGGAGAAGCCCCAGCATTTT. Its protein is CSARVTGEKPQHF.

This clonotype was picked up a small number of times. The CDR3 region has the DNA TGCAGTGCTAGAGAGGGGACTCCGACCTACGAGCAGTACTTC. Translated, it gives CSAREGTPTYEQYF. V and J are TRBV20-1 and TRBJ2-7; tentative D call: TRBD2 (6 bases). This CDR3 is 14 amino acids long. Trimming removed 0 bases from V and 2 bases from J, with 11 bases in between. From germline, CDR1 is DFQATT and CDR2 SNEGSKA (reference sequence).

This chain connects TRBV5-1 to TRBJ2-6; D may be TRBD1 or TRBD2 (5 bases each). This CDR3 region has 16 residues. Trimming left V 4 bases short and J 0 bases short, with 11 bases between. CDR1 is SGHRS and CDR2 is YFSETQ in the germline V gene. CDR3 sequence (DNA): TGCGCCAGCAGCCCGGGACCGATCTCTGGGGCCAACGTCCTGACTTTC. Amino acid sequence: CASSPGPISGANVLTF.

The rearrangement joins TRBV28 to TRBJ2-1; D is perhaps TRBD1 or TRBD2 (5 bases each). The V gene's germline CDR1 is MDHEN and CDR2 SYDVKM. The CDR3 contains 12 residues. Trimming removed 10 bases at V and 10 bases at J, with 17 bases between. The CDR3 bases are TGTGCCACCCTATTTCCCGGGGACGAGCAGTTCTTC. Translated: CATLFPGDEQFF.

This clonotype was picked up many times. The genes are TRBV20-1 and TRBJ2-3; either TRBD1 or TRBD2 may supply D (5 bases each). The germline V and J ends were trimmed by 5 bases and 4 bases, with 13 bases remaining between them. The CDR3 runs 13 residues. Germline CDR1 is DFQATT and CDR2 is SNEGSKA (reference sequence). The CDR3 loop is CSAVRVGADTQYF. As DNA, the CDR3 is TGCAGTGCTGTCAGGGTCGGGGCAGATACGCAGTATTTT.

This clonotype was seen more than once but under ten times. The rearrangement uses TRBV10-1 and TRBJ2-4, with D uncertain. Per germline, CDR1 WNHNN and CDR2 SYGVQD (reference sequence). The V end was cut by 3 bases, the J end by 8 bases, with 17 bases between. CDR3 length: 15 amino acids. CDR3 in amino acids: CASSEGGERRDIQYF. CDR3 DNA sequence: TGCGCCAGCAGTGAAGGTGGGGAACGCCGGGACATTCAGTACTTC.

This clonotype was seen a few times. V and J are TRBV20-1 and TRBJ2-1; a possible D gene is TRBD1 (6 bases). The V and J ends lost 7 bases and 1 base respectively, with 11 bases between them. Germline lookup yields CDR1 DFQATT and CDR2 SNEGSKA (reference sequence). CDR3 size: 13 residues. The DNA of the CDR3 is TGCAGTGTATCGCAGGGGTCCTACAATGAGCAGTTCTTC. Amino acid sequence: CSVSQGSYNEQFF.

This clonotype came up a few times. The CDR3 bases are TGTGCCACCAGTGATTTTGATCCCCGAACTAGCGGGGGGGACCGAGATACGCAGTATTTT. Translation gives CATSDFDPRTSGGDRDTQYF. This chain uses TRBV24-1 with TRBJ2-3, with 13 bases matching TRBD2. This CDR3 is built from 20 residues. CDR1 and CDR2 (germline): KGHDR, SFDVKD. The V gene end was trimmed by 1 base and the J gene end by 5 bases; junction bases not matched to a gene: 14.

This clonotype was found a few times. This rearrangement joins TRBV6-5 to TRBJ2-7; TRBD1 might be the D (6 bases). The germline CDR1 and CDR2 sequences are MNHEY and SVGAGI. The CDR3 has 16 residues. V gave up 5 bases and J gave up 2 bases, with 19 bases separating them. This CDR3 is CASSHGPGHATYEQYF. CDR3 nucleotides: TGTGCCAGCAGTCACGGACCGGGACATGCCACCTACGAGCAGTACTTC.

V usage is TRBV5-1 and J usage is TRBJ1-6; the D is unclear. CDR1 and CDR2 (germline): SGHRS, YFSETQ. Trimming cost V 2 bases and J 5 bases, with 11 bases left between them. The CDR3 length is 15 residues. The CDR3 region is CASSFRTADNSPLHF. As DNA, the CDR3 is TGCGCCAGCAGCTTCCGGACCGCTGATAATTCACCCCTCCACTTT.

The CDR3 sequence is CSATGLDYNEQFF. The DNA of the CDR3 is TGCAGTGCTACCGGGCTTGATTACAATGAGCAGTTCTTC. The J gene is TRBJ2-1, the V gene TRBV29-1; D ambiguous. CDR3 length: 13 amino acids. The germline V gene encodes CDR1 SQVTM and CDR2 ANQGSEA.

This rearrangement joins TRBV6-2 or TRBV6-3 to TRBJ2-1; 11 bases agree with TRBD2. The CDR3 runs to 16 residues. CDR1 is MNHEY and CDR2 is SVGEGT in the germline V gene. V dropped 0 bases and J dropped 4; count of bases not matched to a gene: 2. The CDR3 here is CASSYSIAGGYNEQFF. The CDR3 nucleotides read TGTGCCAGCAGTTACTCGATAGCGGGAGGGTACAATGAGCAGTTCTTC.

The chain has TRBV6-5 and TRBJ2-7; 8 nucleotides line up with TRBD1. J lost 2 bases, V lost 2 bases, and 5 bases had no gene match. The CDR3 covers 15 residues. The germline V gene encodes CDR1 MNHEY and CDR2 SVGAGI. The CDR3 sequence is CASSYEDRDPYEQYF. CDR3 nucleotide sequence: TGTGCCAGCAGTTACGAGGACAGGGACCCCTACGAGCAGTACTTC.

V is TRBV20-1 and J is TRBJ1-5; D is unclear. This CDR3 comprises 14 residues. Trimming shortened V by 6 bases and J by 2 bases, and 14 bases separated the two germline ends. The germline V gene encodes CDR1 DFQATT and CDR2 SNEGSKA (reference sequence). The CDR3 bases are TGCAGTGCCCCCCAGGCCCCAGGCAATCAGCCCCAGCATTTT. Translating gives CSAPQAPGNQPQHF.